A selection of T cell receptor beta chains follows, all from one sample in a study of T cells after yellow fever vaccination. Each CDR3 protein gets one entry after TCRdb re-called the 5' RACE reads with MiXCR. Of 400,000 or so distinct CDR3 sequences listed, over 5% are singletons. The material was PBMCs, obtained 5 days after the yellow fever booster vaccination. The receptors were sampled from a man aged 25 to 45 who received the YFV17D yellow fever vaccine. Both conserved end residues are part of each CDR3. Fields, in order: J gene, CDR3 length, D gene, V gene, clone size, CDR3 protein, CDR3 DNA. The D gene is left open where the match is weak. Clone size is shown for a subset of rows, as once, few, many or a class of expanded clone.

>TRBJ2-7|12|TRBD1|TRBV10-3|.
CALGTDHYEQYF
TGTGCCCTCGGGACAGATCACTACGAGCAGTACTTC
>TRBJ2-7|17|TRBD1|TRBV4-2|many
CASSPVVQGAGGYEQYF
TGTGCCAGCAGCCCGGTCGTACAGGGGGCTGGAGGCTACGAGCAGTACTTC
>TRBJ2-3|17|TRBD2|TRBV29-1|few
CSVTTSVGAGGTNTQYF
TGCAGCGTAACTACTAGCGTGGGGGCGGGAGGCACGAATACGCAGTATTTT
>TRBJ1-1|11|.|TRBV3-1|.
CASRQDREAFF
TGTGCCAGCAGGCAAGACAGGGAAGCTTTCTTT
>TRBJ1-5|14|.|TRBV5-6|few
CASSLLGAAQPQHF
TGTGCCAGCAGCTTGTTAGGGGCGGCCCAGCCCCAGCATTTT
>TRBJ2-1|13|.|TRBV5-1|.
CASSLVRVNEQFF
TGCGCCAGCAGCTTGGTCAGGGTCAATGAGCAGTTCTTC
>TRBJ2-1|15|TRBD2|TRBV5-8|few
CASSFLRTSGKEQFF
TGTGCCAGCAGCTTCTTACGGACTAGCGGGAAGGAGCAGTTCTTC
>TRBJ2-5|14|.|TRBV19|.
CASSSLKERETQYF
TGTGCCAGTAGTTCTTTGAAGGAAAGAGAGACCCAGTACTTC
>TRBJ1-2|14|.|TRBV7-9|many
CASKRGAGNYGYTF
TGTGCCAGCAAACGGGGGGCCGGTAACTATGGCTACACCTTC
>TRBJ2-1|17|.|TRBV7-2|.
CASSLAVGKQGHNEQFF
TGTGCCAGCAGCTTAGCGGTAGGGAAACAGGGTCACAATGAGCAGTTCTTC
>TRBJ2-7|14|TRBD2|TRBV6-1|.
CASSQREGLYEQYF
TGTGCCAGCAGTCAGCGGGAGGGCCTCTACGAGCAGTACTTC
>TRBJ2-7|15|TRBD1|TRBV4-3|many
CASSLRTGSSYEQYF
TGCGCCAGCAGCCTACGGACAGGGAGCTCCTACGAGCAGTACTTC
>TRBJ1-5|15|.|TRBV10-3|.
CAISESVGVGQPQHF
TGTGCCATCAGTGAGTCGGTAGGGGTCGGACAGCCCCAGCATTTT
>TRBJ2-1|14|.|TRBV19|few
CATTKGGHHNEQFF
TGTGCCACCACAAAGGGGGGGCACCACAATGAGCAGTTCTTC
>TRBJ2-7|15|TRBD1|TRBV28|few
CASSFGDRASYEQYF
TGTGCCAGCAGTTTTGGGGACAGGGCCTCCTACGAGCAGTACTTC
>TRBJ2-7|12|.|TRBV30|.
CAWSGPPHEQYF
TGTGCCTGGAGCGGCCCGCCCCACGAGCAGTACTTC
>TRBJ1-2|11|.|TRBV5-1|many
CASRSEGPNTF
TGCGCCAGCAGGTCCGAGGGGCCCAACACCTTC
>TRBJ2-7|14|TRBD1|TRBV7-2|few
CASSQDRPSYEQYF
TGTGCCAGCAGCCAGGACAGGCCGTCCTACGAGCAGTACTTC
>TRBJ2-4|14|.|TRBV27|many
CASSLKNVGNIQYF
TGTGCCAGCAGTTTAAAGAACGTGGGAAACATTCAGTACTTC
>TRBJ2-7|17|TRBD2|TRBV6-2/TRBV6-3|.
CASRPGTSARSSYEQYF
TGTGCCAGCAGACCTGGGACTAGCGCCCGGAGCTCCTACGAGCAGTACTTC
>TRBJ2-1|15|TRBD2|TRBV28|many
CASRIGTSGYNEQFF
TGTGCCAGCAGGATTGGGACTAGCGGTTACAATGAGCAGTTCTTC
>TRBJ1-2|14|TRBD1|TRBV6-2/TRBV6-3|.
CASRGTEEGSGYTF
TGTGCCAGCAGAGGGACAGAGGAGGGATCTGGCTACACCTTC
>TRBJ1-2|15|.|TRBV5-1|.
CASSLSPETNYGYTF
TGCGCCAGCAGCTTGTCACCAGAAACTAACTATGGCTACACCTTC
>TRBJ2-1|15|TRBD1|TRBV12-3/TRBV12-4|few
CASSQLGQGSSEQFF
TGTGCCAGCAGTCAGCTAGGACAGGGGTCGAGTGAGCAGTTCTTC
>TRBJ2-3|16|TRBD2|TRBV5-1|many
CASTWRAGEKGDTQYF
TGCGCCAGCACCTGGCGGGCGGGAGAGAAAGGCGATACGCAGTATTTT
>TRBJ2-3|18|TRBD2|TRBV6-5|many
CASSYTLGLAGEPDTQYF
TGTGCCAGCAGTTACACCCTCGGACTAGCGGGAGAACCAGATACGCAGTATTTT
>TRBJ2-1|15|.|TRBV28|many
CASSWDGGGSFEQFF
TGTGCCAGCAGTTGGGATGGGGGCGGGTCATTTGAGCAGTTCTTC
>TRBJ2-7|15|.|TRBV3-1|few
CASSQVSEGTYEQYF
TGTGCCAGCAGCCAAGTTTCTGAGGGAACCTACGAGCAGTACTTC
>TRBJ2-7|13|.|TRBV6-2/TRBV6-3|.
CASDRPLDHEQYF
TGTGCCAGCGATCGCCCCTTAGACCACGAGCAGTACTTC
>TRBJ2-7|15|.|TRBV5-1|.
CASSPETSTADEQYF
TGCGCCAGCAGCCCAGAAACGTCCACAGCTGACGAGCAGTACTTC
>TRBJ2-3|15|.|TRBV4-3|.
CASSQVNRNTDTQYF
TGCGCCAGCAGCCAAGTGAATAGAAACACAGATACGCAGTATTTT
>TRBJ2-2|15|.|TRBV12-3/TRBV12-4|few
CASRLSGSNTGELFF
TGTGCCAGCAGGCTCAGCGGGTCGAACACCGGGGAGCTGTTTTTT
>TRBJ1-1|15|TRBD1|TRBV7-2|few
CASSLRGQGGTEAFF
TGTGCCAGCAGCTTAAGGGGACAGGGTGGAACTGAAGCTTTCTTT
>TRBJ2-7|14|.|TRBV20-1|few
CSARDDSGAYEQYF
TGCAGTGCTAGAGACGACTCAGGCGCTTACGAGCAGTACTTC
>TRBJ1-5|16|.|TRBV3-1|few
CASSQGDMARNQPQHF
TGTGCCAGCAGCCAAGGGGACATGGCTCGCAATCAGCCCCAGCATTTT
>TRBJ2-1|17|TRBD2|TRBV7-3|many
CASSPLTGLDLGNEQFF
TGTGCCAGCAGCCCTCTTACGGGACTAGATTTGGGTAATGAGCAGTTCTTC
>TRBJ2-5|16|TRBD2|TRBV19|.
CASSPTSGARGETQYF
TGTGCCAGTAGTCCGACTAGCGGAGCGAGAGGAGAGACCCAGTACTTC
>TRBJ2-5|14|.|TRBV9|few
CASSVGNGGETQYF
TGTGCCAGCAGCGTTGGGAACGGGGGAGAGACCCAGTACTTC
>TRBJ2-5|15|TRBD1|TRBV7-2|few
CASSSTGTGVETQYF
TGTGCCAGCAGCTCTACCGGGACAGGAGTAGAGACCCAGTACTTC
>TRBJ1-2|13|.|TRBV7-2|few
CASSTDRNYGYTF
TGTGCCAGCAGCACGGACAGAAACTATGGCTACACCTTC
>TRBJ2-4|16|TRBD2|TRBV3-1|.
CASSRGLAGAKNIQYF
TGTGCCAGCAGCCGAGGACTAGCGGGAGCTAAAAACATTCAGTACTTC
>TRBJ2-2|15|.|TRBV12-3/TRBV12-4|.
CASSLRDSNTGELFF
TGTGCCAGCAGTTTAAGGGACTCGAACACCGGGGAGCTGTTTTTT
>TRBJ2-1|15|.|TRBV4-3|.
CASSQDRAAYNEQFF
TGCGCCAGCAGCCAAGATAGAGCCGCCTACAATGAGCAGTTCTTC
>TRBJ2-5|15|TRBD1|TRBV20-1|few
CSARGQQGREETQYF
TGCAGTGCTAGGGGGCAACAGGGGCGAGAAGAGACCCAGTACTTC
>TRBJ2-1|16|.|TRBV7-2|few
CASSLRWGLGIYEQFF
TGTGCCAGCAGCTTAAGGTGGGGCCTGGGGATCTATGAGCAGTTCTTC
>TRBJ1-5|15|.|TRBV3-1|.
CASSQDTGSNQPQHF
TGTGCCAGCAGCCAAGATACCGGTAGCAATCAGCCCCAGCATTTT
>TRBJ1-5|14|.|TRBV12-3/TRBV12-4|many
CASSLWGAQQPQHF
TGTGCCAGCAGCTTGTGGGGGGCTCAGCAGCCCCAGCATTTT
>TRBJ2-1|15|.|TRBV18|many
CASSPELLAINEQFF
TGTGCCAGCTCACCAGAACTACTAGCCATCAATGAGCAGTTCTTC
>TRBJ1-1|13|.|TRBV6-6|few
CASSYLAAAEAFF
TGTGCCAGCAGTTACCTCGCGGCCGCTGAAGCTTTCTTT
>TRBJ2-3|14|TRBD2|TRBV7-2|many
CASSLAREVDTQYF
TGTGCCAGCAGCTTAGCGCGGGAGGTAGATACGCAGTATTTT